These 2 T cell receptor beta chains share one sample of origin, sequenced in a study of T cell responses to AZD1222 COVID-19 vaccine. Clones were sequenced by immunoSEQ multiplex PCR, and TCRdb holds only the in-frame ones, with some missing. The profile shows about 100,000 clones, approximately 90% of them singletons. The input for sequencing was peripheral blood, taken on day 0 of AZD1222 vaccination. These receptors all come from an adult in good health.

The V and J genes are TRBV19 and TRBJ1-5, with TRBD1 matching 7 bases. The germline CDR1 and CDR2 sequences are LNHDA and SQIVND (reference sequence). The J segment lost 2 bases and the V segment lost 7 bases, leaving 17 bases of the junction unmatched. This CDR3 is built from 18 residues. This CDR3 is CASIPVGQGGYGNQPQHF. The DNA of the CDR3 is TGTGCCAGTATCCCCGTGGGTCAGGGGGGCTACGGCAATCAGCCCCAGCATTTT.

The rearrangement links TRBV30 to TRBJ2-6; no definite D call. Trimming stripped 0 bases from V and 4 bases from J, with 22 bases between. The CDR3 is 19 amino acids. Germline V lookup: CDR1 GTSNPN, CDR2 SVGIG (reference sequence). CDR3 loop: CAWSVLWSRPGRGANVLTF. The CDR3 DNA follows: TGTGCCTGGAGTGTACTCTGGTCCAGGCCCGGACGAGGGGCCAACGTCCTGACTTTC.